This TCR beta chain was sequenced in a study of PD-1 blockade in classical Hodgkin lymphoma. Findings and limits, study-wide: Patients were excluded if nivolumab began under 1 year after ASCT (the autologous transplant).

Repertoires were generated with immunoSEQ multiplex PCR, while TCRdb's copy carries only in-frame clones and drops some. This table holds tens of thousands of clones, over 75% found once. Germline V gives CDR1 MNHEY, CDR2 SVGAGI. V was cut by 0 bases and J by 6 bases, with 9 bases left in between. The CDR3 consists of 14 residues. Every one of the patients relapsed after autologous stem cell transplantation (brentuximab vedotin exposure was variable). Turning to this clone: Its antigen is undetermined.

J is TRBJ1-3 and V is TRBV6-5, with D uncertain. The clonotype originates from a human donor with classical Hodgkin lymphoma. Sequencing was performed on peripheral blood mononuclear cells (PBMCs), taken at baseline. As DNA, the CDR3 is TGTGCCAGCAGTTACTCGGGCGTTGAAAACACCATATATTTT. Its translation: CASSYSGVENTIYF.